The 25 T cell receptor beta chains in this list originate from one sample, sequenced in a study of prognosis after radiotherapy for stage I lung cancer. Genomic DNA was subjected to two-round multiplex PCR for amplification of TCR beta CDR3. The first round of PCR was done with primers that matched each TRBV and TRBJ gene. MiXCR, applied by TCRdb to the multiplex PCR reads, yields one record per CDR3 protein. In the table there are roughly 13,000 distinct CDR3 sequences, 55% to 65% of which are singletons. The sequences come from PBMCs, collected before or after stereotactic body radiation therapy (not recorded which). These receptors came from a donor of 50 years or more with non-small cell lung cancer.

The chain couples TRBV6-1 to TRBJ1-2; D is unresolved. Trimming removed 5 bases from V and 6 bases from J, with 4 bases in between. The CDR3 runs 10 residues. Germline-derived CDR1 and CDR2 are MNHNS and SASEGT. The CDR3 bases are TGTGCCAGCAGTAAAGATGGCTACACCTTC. It yields the protein CASSKDGYTF.

On this clonotype: One end of the junction fails to match germline, which may point to a read error. The V call is TRBV11-3, the J call TRBJ1-1; D not certain. Per germline, CDR1 SGHNT and CDR2 YENEEA. The CDR3 runs to 13 residues. CDR3 DNA: TGTGCCAGCAGATTAGGGCGGAACACTGAAGCTTTCTTT. This gives the protein CASRLGRNTEAFF.

The chain couples TRBV30 to TRBJ2-2, with D uncertain. The CDR3 totals 14 residues. Trimming took off 2 bases at V and 2 bases at J, with 9 bases between the two ends. Looked up from germline, CDR1 is GTSNPN and CDR2 is SVGIG (reference sequence). CDR3 amino acids: CAWSSRVNTGELFF. The CDR3 DNA reads TGTGCCTGGAGTTCCAGAGTAAACACCGGGGAGCTGTTTTTT. Complete variable domain (other parts from reference TRBV30 and TRBJ2-2): SQTIHQWPATLVQPVGSPLSLECTVEGTSNPNLYWYRQAAGRGLQLLFYSVGIGQISSEVPQNLSASRPQDRQFILSSKKLLLSDSGFYLCAWSSRVNTGELFFGEGSRLTVL.

Of note for this clonotype: At one end the junction does not follow the germline gene, possibly because of a read error. The chain has TRBV29-1 and TRBJ2-2; the match to TRBD1 covers 8 bases. CDR1 is SQVTM and CDR2 is ANQGSEA in the germline V gene. The CDR3 contains 14 residues. In nucleotides, the CDR3 is TGCATCGCCGGAGACAGGGGAAACACCGGTGAGCTGTTTTTT. This codes for CIAGDRGNTGELFF.

The rearrangement links TRBV5-1 to TRBJ1-3, with D possibly matching TRBD1 (5 bases). This CDR3 is 16 amino acids long. Trimming left V 0 bases short and J 0 bases short, with 10 bases between. The V gene's germline CDR1 is SGHRS and CDR2 YFSETQ. As DNA, the CDR3 is TGCGCCAGCAGCTTGGGACAGTCTTTCTCTGGAAACACCATATATTTT. Protein sequence: CASSLGQSFSGNTIYF.

This clonotype was seen many times. The rearrangement links TRBV7-2 to TRBJ2-5; tentatively, D is TRBD1 or TRBD2 (5 bases each). The CDR3 runs to 14 residues. Trimming stripped 5 bases from V and 2 bases from J, with 12 bases between. Germline V gives CDR1 SGHTA, CDR2 FQGNSA. The CDR3 DNA reads TGTGCCAGCAGCCAGGGACCGACTCAAGAGACCCAGTACTTC. Translated, it gives CASSQGPTQETQYF.

This clonotype is labeled as medium-sized. The gene calls are TRBV6-5 and TRBJ2-3; D is unresolved. The V and J ends lost 4 bases and 2 bases respectively, with 7 bases between them. Per germline, CDR1 MNHEY and CDR2 SVGAGI. The CDR3 covers 13 residues. Here the CDR3 DNA reads TGTGCCAGCAGTTTGGGTGACACAGATACGCAGTATTTT. Translation gives CASSLGDTDTQYF.

For this clonotype: A far larger clone differs by one base, so this is likely a read error. V usage is TRBV11-2 and J usage is TRBJ2-1; either TRBD1 or TRBD2 may fit D (7 bases each). The CDR3 is made up of 16 amino acids. The germline V gene encodes CDR1 SGHAT and CDR2 FQNNGV. CDR3 loop: CAISLEDREGVNEQFF. CDR3 coding DNA: TGTGCCATCAGCCTCGAAGACAGGGAGGGGGTCAATGAGCAGTTCTTC. Using reference TRBV11-2 and TRBJ2-1 for the parts outside the CDR3, the full variable domain is EAGVAQSPRYKIIEKRQSVAFWCNPISGHATLYWYQQILGQGPKLLIQFQNNGVVDDSQLPKDRFSAERLKGVDSTLKIQPAKLEDSAVYLCAISLEDREGVNEQFFGPGTRLTVL.

As to this clonotype: This CDR3 fails to terminate in the conserved phenylalanine or tryptophan, so it likely reflects a read error. J is TRBJ2-5 and V is TRBV6-5, with a tentative D call TRBD2 (6 bases). The V gene lost 5 bases and the J gene lost 8 bases, with 18 bases spanning the gap. The CDR3 is 14 amino acids. The V gene's germline CDR1 is MNHEY and CDR2 SVGAGI. Written as DNA, the CDR3 is TGTGCCAGCAGTAGGAGGGCAGTGGGGGATACCCAGTACCTC. This sequence encodes CASSRRAVGDTQYL.

CDR3 region: CASSLDSGHGALQYF. CDR3 DNA sequence: TGCGCCAGCAGCTTGGATTCCGGACATGGGGCTTTGCAGTACTTC. The rearrangement joins TRBV5-1 to TRBJ2-7; weak D call: TRBD1 (5 bases). V was pared by 0 bases and J by 9 bases, with 19 bases between. The CDR3 totals 15 residues. Germline CDR1 SGHRS, CDR2 YFSETQ.

The chain employs TRBV6-2 or TRBV6-3 and TRBJ2-1; 11 bases agree with TRBD2. Germline trimming cut 5 bases from V and 8 bases from J; bases unmatched to any gene: 14. This CDR3 comprises 17 residues. Germline V lookup: CDR1 MNHEY, CDR2 SVGEGT. Here the CDR3 DNA reads TGTGCCAGCAGTGACGGGACTAGCGGTATTGAGGTCGATGAGCAGTTCTTC. It encodes CASSDGTSGIEVDEQFF.

V is TRBV12-3 or TRBV12-4 and J is TRBJ2-7; a weak D match, TRBD2 (5 bases). The CDR3 is made up of 14 amino acids. V was cut by 5 bases and J by 4 bases, with 15 bases left in between. For the CDR3, the DNA is TGTGCCAGCAGTCTCAATCTGGACTCGTACGAGCAGTACTTC. It encodes CASSLNLDSYEQYF.

This clonotype was recorded a few times. A far more abundant clone sits one base away, making this likely a read error. The CDR3 DNA reads as TGTGCCAGCAGCTCATGTAAGCGGGAGTCAGGCGATACGCAGTATTTT. This codes for CASSSCKRESGDTQYF. The J gene is TRBJ2-5, the V gene TRBV11-2; 8 nucleotides line up with TRBD2. The J call may be mistaken, given a closer DNA end match to TRBJ2-3. CDR3 size: 16 residues. CDR1 and CDR2 (germline): SGHAT, FQNNGV.

This clonotype has at least ten counts. The chain recombines TRBV19 with TRBJ1-4; 7 nucleotides line up with TRBD1. Unmatched junction bases numbered 6, after V lost 3 bases and J lost 8 bases. CDR3 length equals 14 residues. Germline CDR1 reads LNHDA; CDR2 reads SQIVND (reference sequence). The CDR3 sequence is CASSITGEGEKLFF. CDR3 sequence (DNA): TGTGCCAGTAGTATCACAGGGGAGGGGGAAAAACTGTTTTTT. Using reference TRBV19 and TRBJ1-4 for the parts outside the CDR3, the full variable domain is DGGITQSPKYLFRKEGQNVTLSCEQNLNHDAMYWYRQDPGQGLRLIYYSQIVNDFQKGDIAEGYSVSREKKESFPLTVTSAQKNPTAFYLCASSITGEGEKLFFGSGTQLSVL.

V usage is TRBV7-9 and J usage is TRBJ1-3; D remains ambiguous. V lost 11 bases and J lost 0, with 11 bases in between. CDR3 size: 13 residues. Germline V lookup: CDR1 SEHNR, CDR2 FQNEAQ (reference sequence). Here the CDR3 reads CAGGAVSGNTIYF. In DNA form, the CDR3 reads TGTGCCGGTGGTGCAGTCTCTGGAAACACCATATATTTT.

This clonotype was seen a single time. The chain recombines TRBV30 with TRBJ1-5; D is ambiguous. CDR1 GTSNPN and CDR2 SVGIG come from the germline V gene (reference sequence). The V and J ends lost 2 bases and 7 bases respectively, with 9 bases between them. The CDR3 runs to 12 residues. CDR3 bases: TGTGCCTGGAGTTTGTTAGGCCAGCCCCAGCATTTT. This encodes CAWSLLGQPQHF.

The table lists this clonotype with many counts. The chain couples TRBV2 to TRBJ2-5; the D is unclear. Germline V gene data show CDR1 as SNHLY and CDR2 as FYNNEI. V was shortened by 6 bases and J by 0 bases, with 11 bases between the two germline ends. This CDR3 has 14 amino acids. CDR3 sequence reads: CASRGLGNQETQYF. CDR3 coding DNA: TGTGCCAGCAGGGGGTTAGGAAACCAAGAGACCCAGTACTTC.

This clonotype appeared a few times. Germline and junction disagree at one end, which may indicate a read error. V and J are TRBV6-1 and TRBJ2-7; 7 nucleotides align to TRBD1. The germline V gene encodes CDR1 MNHNS and CDR2 SASEGT. The CDR3 spans 15 residues. CDR3 in amino acids: CASRRTGTASYKQYF. The CDR3 coding sequence is TGTGCCAGCAGACGGACCGGGACAGCGTCCTACAAGCAGTACTTC.

As for this clonotype: Only one base separates this from a far larger clonotype, so it likely reflects a read error. This sequence joins TRBV6-8 and TRBJ2-1; TRBD2 is a possible D gene (6 bases). Germline values: CDR1 MNHGY, CDR2 SAAAGT. CDR3 size: 17 residues. CDR3 DNA: TGTGCCAGCATTTACTCACCCCCGGAGGGGCTCTACAATGAGCAGTTCTTC. Translated: CASIYSPPEGLYNEQFF.

About this clonotype: This likely stems from a read error, as it lies one base from a far larger clone. This chain uses TRBV11-2 with TRBJ2-2, with 10 nucleotides matching TRBD2. Germline V gene lookup returns CDR1 SGHAT and CDR2 FQNNGV. V gave up 9 bases and J gave up 1 base; unmatched junction bases: 8. This CDR3 has 16 residues. CDR3 in DNA: TGTGCCAGAAGTTCCAGGACTAGCGGGAACACCGGGGAGCTGTTTTTT. Residues: CARSSRTSGNTGELFF.

CDR3 sequence reads: CSISYGGRRFETQYF. CDR3 coding DNA: TGTTCCATCAGTTACGGCGGGAGAAGGTTCGAGACCCAGTACTTC. The V call is TRBV6-9, the J call TRBJ2-5, with TRBD2 matching over 7 bases. CDR1 MNHGY and CDR2 SVAAGI come from the germline V gene. The CDR3 has 15 residues.

The chain combines TRBV7-2 with TRBJ1-6, with D possibly matching TRBD1 (5 bases). V lost 4 bases, J lost 7 bases, and 17 bases lay in between. The germline V gene has CDR1 SGHTA and CDR2 FQGNSA. This CDR3 spans 16 amino acids. The CDR3 nucleotides are TGTGCCAGCAGCTCCCCCCCCGGGACCGAAAATTCACCCCTCCACTTT. Its translation is CASSSPPGTENSPLHF.

This clonotype has ten or more counts. This chain joins TRBV19 and TRBJ1-1; a possible D gene is TRBD1 (6 bases). Germline CDR1 is LNHDA and CDR2 is SQIVND (reference sequence). V dropped 5 bases and J dropped 1 base, with 11 bases sitting between them. The CDR3 consists of 14 residues. CDR3 DNA: TGTGCCAGTAGTTGGGGGGGGCGGAACACTGAAGCTTTCTTT. Its translation is CASSWGGRNTEAFF.

To note about this clonotype: The likely explanation is a read error, given a far larger clone one base away. The CDR3 here is CATQRPLQVLSTFF. CDR3 bases: TGTGCCACCCAGAGGCCTCTACAGGTACTTTCAACTTTCTTT. The rearrangement uses TRBV6-2 or TRBV6-3 and TRBJ1-1; D possibly corresponds to TRBD1 (5 bases). V was pared by 10 bases and J by 12 bases, with 27 bases between. CDR3 length: 14 residues. The germline V gene encodes CDR1 MNHEY and CDR2 SVGEGT.

In this sample, this clonotype is medium-sized (0.01 to 0.1%). The V call is TRBV6-1, the J call TRBJ1-2; D not certain. The CDR3 extends over 14 amino acids. The V and J ends lost 2 bases and 7 bases respectively, with 14 bases between them. CDR1 and CDR2 from the germline V gene are MNHNS and SASEGT. For the CDR3, the DNA is TGTGCCAGCAGTGAAATTTTCCGGGTTTCTGGCTACACCTTC. Its protein product is CASSEIFRVSGYTF.